The 2 T cell receptor beta chains reported below all come from one sample, sequenced in a study of blood T cell repertoires in COVID-19. The repertoire was sequenced with immunoSEQ multiplex PCR; TCRdb's copy has only in-frame clones and lacks some. The sample yields under 300,000 clones, 86% seen once. Sequencing was carried out using peripheral blood. These receptors came from a woman in her 70s with COVID-19, enrolled during active disease.

The sample holds a few counts of this clone. The chain is built from TRBV5-1 and TRBJ2-1; the D gene is possibly TRBD1 (6 bases). From germline, CDR1 is SGHRS and CDR2 YFSETQ. The CDR3 has 17 amino acids. V lost 0 bases, J lost 0 bases, and 13 bases lay in between. The CDR3 loop reads CASSLGVGGSSYNEQFF. The DNA of the CDR3 is TGCGCCAGCAGCTTGGGGGTAGGGGGTTCCTCCTACAATGAGCAGTTCTTC.

This clone was seen many times. The V call is TRBV3-1 (or the pseudogene TRBV3-2), the J call TRBJ2-4; 7 nucleotides match TRBD1. Losses at the gene ends were 2 bases for V and 3 bases for J; bases not matched to a gene: 4. This CDR3 has 15 amino acids. Per the germline V gene, CDR1 is LGHDT and CDR2 is YNNKEL (reference sequence). CDR3 in DNA: TGTGCCAGCAGCCAATGGGACAGTATCAAAAACATTCAGTACTTC. The encoded protein is CASSQWDSIKNIQYF.